The clone carrying this T cell receptor beta chain has just a few counts. Its target is unknown. These data are taken from a study of regulatory T cells in long-lasting Graves disease. TCR beta libraries were built with iRepertoire HTBI primers and Arm-PCR of CDR3 regions. TCRdb recomputed calls from the multiplex PCR reads with MiXCR, one row per CDR3 protein. The table includes approximately 560,000 distinct CDR3 sequences, around 15% detected once. Study-level findings and limits: Less diverse TCR repertoires were seen in persistent Graves' patients than in newly diagnosed ones.

Germline CDR1 and CDR2: MNHGY and SVAAGI. This CDR3 is 14 amino acids long. Deletions cut 3 bases from V and 4 bases from J, with 12 bases between. Described time point: newly diagnosed GD, antithyroid drugs for less than 3 months. PBMCs were the source of the RNA used for TCR sequencing. These data are also associated with another study on T cells in Graves' hyperthyroidism and ophthalmopathy.

The specimen was peripheral blood mononuclear cells (PBMCs), collected at new diagnosis, from a patient treated with antithyroid drugs. V is TRBV6-9 and J is TRBJ2-5, with D unclear. The clonotype was recovered from a man younger than 35 with Graves disease. The CDR3 region has the DNA TGTGCCAGCAGTTACGGCCAGGCCCGAGAGACCCAGTACTTC. Amino acid sequence: CASSYGQARETQYF.